This entry lists 17 T cell receptor beta chains sequenced from one sample in a study of tissue T cells after allogeneic stem cell transplantation. Profiling relied on immunoSEQ multiplex PCR, and the TCRdb table lists in-frame clones only, not all of them. Among some 43,000 clones listed, just under 95% were seen once. Specimen: blood, collected before transplantation. These receptors all come from a woman aged 35-75 years who later had graft-versus-host disease after an allogeneic stem cell transplant.

This clone was observed a few times. V is TRBV4-3 and J is TRBJ2-7; 8 bases agree with TRBD2. CDR1 and CDR2 from the germline V gene are LGHNA and YSLEER. V was clipped by 0 bases and J by 0 bases; unmatched bases: 4. The CDR3 contains 16 residues. In DNA form, the CDR3 reads TGCGCCAGCAGCCAAGAACCCAGCGGGAGCTCCTACGAGCAGTACTTC. Encoded protein: CASSQEPSGSSYEQYF.

V is TRBV2 and J is TRBJ2-2; D is unclear. Looked up from germline, CDR1 is SNHLY and CDR2 is FYNNEI. This CDR3 has 12 residues. Trimming stripped 8 bases from V and 3 bases from J, with 7 bases between. This chain's CDR3 is CASARDTGELFF. DNA of the CDR3: TGTGCCAGCGCCAGAGACACCGGGGAGCTGTTTTTT.

The chain carries TRBV28 and TRBJ2-3, with TRBD2 matching over 7 bases. The CDR3 runs 15 residues. Germline CDR1 MDHEN, CDR2 SYDVKM. Losses at the gene ends were 5 bases for V and 6 bases for J; bases not matched to a gene: 11. CDR3 residues: CASSPAGGRGDTQYF. For the CDR3, the DNA is TGTGCCAGCAGTCCGGCCGGCGGGAGAGGGGATACGCAGTATTTT. The variable domain in full, with the rest retrieved from reference TRBV28 and TRBJ2-3, is DVKVTQSSRYLVKRTGEKVFLECVQDMDHENMFWYRQDPGLGLRLIYFSYDVKMKEKGDIPEGYSVSREKKERFSLILESASTNQTSMYLCASSPAGGRGDTQYFGPGTRLTVL.

The chain employs TRBV5-1 and TRBJ2-1; 7 nucleotides agree with TRBD1. Looked up from germline, CDR1 is SGHRS and CDR2 is YFSETQ. The V and J ends lost 3 bases and 1 base, in that order; junction bases with no gene match: 7. This CDR3 comprises 16 residues. The DNA of the CDR3 is TGCGCCAGCAGCTCAACAGGGGAAATTTCCTACAATGAGCAGTTCTTC. Encoded protein: CASSSTGEISYNEQFF.

The chain recombines TRBV5-5 with TRBJ2-3; a possible D gene is TRBD2 (6 bases). This CDR3 has 14 amino acids. Trimming stripped 5 bases from V and 4 bases from J, with 14 bases between. Germline V gene data show CDR1 as SGHKS and CDR2 as YYEKEE (reference sequence). CDR3 loop: CASSLGGAADTQYF. Here the CDR3 DNA reads TGTGCCAGCAGTCTCGGAGGGGCGGCAGATACGCAGTATTTT.

The chain links TRBV6-1 to TRBJ1-3, with TRBD1 matching over 9 bases. Unmatched junction bases numbered 0, after V lost 3 bases and J lost 0 bases. The CDR3 has 15 amino acids. Germline CDR1 is MNHNS and CDR2 is SASEGT. This CDR3 is CASSEGQGSGNTIYF. DNA for the CDR3: TGTGCCAGCAGTGAGGGACAGGGCTCTGGAAACACCATATATTTT.

This sequence joins TRBV5-1 and TRBJ1-1; 9 bases line up with TRBD1. This CDR3 comprises 13 residues. Germline V gives CDR1 SGHRS, CDR2 YFSETQ. V was clipped by 5 bases and J by 4 bases; unmatched bases: 3. For the CDR3, the DNA is TGCGCCAGCAGTCGGACAGGGGCCACTGAAGCTTTCTTT. Translating gives CASSRTGATEAFF.

As concerns this clone: The junction differs from germline at one of its ends, possibly a read error. The rearrangement uses TRBV12-3 or TRBV12-4 and TRBJ2-1; 8 bases are a match to TRBD1. The CDR3 has 12 residues. The CDR3 DNA sequence: TGTGCCAGCAGTGAATCCGGGACAGGTCCACTCTTC. Its translation: CASSESGTGPLF.

The chain recombines TRBV14 with TRBJ1-1; no definite D call. Germline CDR1 reads SGHDN; CDR2 reads FVKESK. This CDR3 is built from 13 residues. Trimming removed 0 bases at V and 11 bases at J, with 13 bases between. The CDR3 DNA follows: TGTGCCAGCAGCCAAGACCCCCGCCGGGCGGCTTTCTTT. Translating gives CASSQDPRRAAFF.

V is TRBV3-1 (or the pseudogene TRBV3-2) and J is TRBJ2-4; possibly TRBD1 for D (6 bases). Trimming took off 0 bases at V and 2 bases at J, with 17 bases between the two ends. Germline lookup yields CDR1 LGHDT and CDR2 YNNKEL (reference sequence). The length of the CDR3 is 18 residues. The CDR3 sequence: CASSQDRGRRTTKNIQYF. CDR3 sequence (DNA): TGTGCCAGCAGCCAAGACAGGGGAAGGAGAACGACCAAAAACATTCAGTACTTC.

The chain links TRBV28 to TRBJ1-2; D remains unclear. Germline values: CDR1 MDHEN, CDR2 SYDVKM. The length of the CDR3 is 15 residues. Trimming cost V 6 bases and J 2 bases, with 16 bases left between them. The CDR3 region is CASSLSEGINYGYTF. The CDR3 region has the DNA TGTGCCAGCAGCCTCTCGGAGGGCATCAACTATGGCTACACCTTC.

The chain employs TRBV5-5 and TRBJ2-1; perhaps TRBD2 as D (6 bases). CDR1 is SGHKS, CDR2 YYEKEE, per germline (reference sequence). The CDR3 sequence is 18 residues long. The V end was cut by 3 bases, the J end by 6 bases, with 25 bases between. The CDR3 is CASSSPGREKFSSNEQFF. Here the CDR3 DNA reads TGTGCCAGCAGCTCTCCCGGCCGGGAGAAGTTCTCCAGCAATGAGCAGTTCTTC. Filled out from reference TRBV5-5 and TRBJ2-1, the complete variable domain reads DAGVTQSPTHLIKTRGQQVTLRCSPISGHKSVSWYQQVLGQGPQFIFQYYEKEERGRGNFPDRFSARQFPNYSSELNVNALLLGDSALYLCASSSPGREKFSSNEQFFGPGTRLTVL.

As concerns this clone: One junction end does not reproduce the germline sequence, and a read error may be involved. V usage is TRBV6-1 and J usage is TRBJ1-2, with TRBD1 as a possible D gene (5 bases). Germline CDR1 MNHNS, CDR2 SASEGT. CDR3 length equals 17 residues. CDR3: CASREALGGGRSDGYTF. The CDR3 region has the DNA TGTGCCAGCAGGGAAGCCCTCGGGGGGGGAAGATCAGATGGCTACACCTTC.

The chain employs TRBV14 and TRBJ2-2; D might be TRBD2 (5 bases). Trimming shortened V by 4 bases and J by 0 bases, and 15 bases separated the two germline ends. Germline values: CDR1 SGHDN, CDR2 FVKESK. The CDR3 loop spans 17 amino acids. The CDR3 nucleotides are TGTGCCAGCAGCCCCCCATGGAGCGGCGCGAACACCGGGGAGCTGTTTTTT. Encoded protein: CASSPPWSGANTGELFF.

This sequence joins TRBV27 and TRBJ2-1; D assignment may be TRBD1 or TRBD2 (5 bases each). Germline CDR1 reads MNHEY; CDR2 reads SMNVEV (reference sequence). Trimming cost V 10 bases and J 4 bases, with 20 bases left between them. The CDR3 sequence is 15 residues long. The CDR3 DNA sequence: TGTGCCACCTCACTGGGGCTAGCAGGTTACAATGAGCAGTTCTTC. This translates into CATSLGLAGYNEQFF.

As to this clone: The junction does not match germline at one end; this may be a read error. This rearrangement joins TRBV27 to TRBJ2-7; D might be TRBD1 or TRBD2, each matching 5 bases. This CDR3 has 15 residues. The germline gives CDR1 MNHEY, CDR2 SMNVEV (reference sequence). The CDR3 coding sequence is TGTGCCAGCAGTTTATACGGGAATGGGGCCTACGAACAGTACTTC. Translated: CASSLYGNGAYEQYF.

This clone was detected once. The gene calls are TRBV18 and TRBJ1-2; D unresolved. The CDR3 extends over 16 amino acids. Deletions cut 3 bases from V and 0 bases from J, with 14 bases between. The germline gives CDR1 KGHSH, CDR2 LQKENI. CDR3 sequence (DNA): TGTGCCAGCTCACCCTTCAAACCGCGAACTAACTATGGCTACACCTTC. Its translation: CASSPFKPRTNYGYTF.